These 13 T cell receptor beta chains were all obtained from the same sample, sequenced in a study of blood T cells in healthy people across ages. Using a J-beta primer mix together with a sample-barcoded 5' primer, a second PCR was run for roughly 6 to 12 cycles. TCRdb used MiXCR to reprocess the 5' RACE reads, holding one entry per CDR3 protein. This table has more than 800,000 distinct CDR3 sequences, 29% appearing once. Sequencing input: blood. The receptors shown here come from a woman of 80 years or more in good health.

This clonotype has a handful of counts. The chain employs TRBV7-2 and TRBJ2-2; 9 bases match TRBD2. V lost 2 bases to trimming and J lost 5 bases; unmatched junction nucleotides: 3. Germline loops: CDR1 SGHTA, CDR2 FQGNSA. This CDR3 comprises 15 residues. This CDR3 reads CASSLTAGGTGELFF. As DNA, the CDR3 is TGTGCCAGCAGCTTAACGGCGGGGGGGACCGGGGAGCTGTTTTTT.

J is TRBJ2-2 and V is TRBV6-2 or TRBV6-3; a possible D gene is TRBD2 (6 bases). The CDR3 loop spans 15 amino acids. Trimming cost V 6 bases and J 6 bases, with 17 bases left between them. The V gene's germline CDR1 is MNHEY and CDR2 SVGEGT. CDR3 nucleotides: TGTGCCAGCAGCTTACCGGGACTCCCGGCCGGGGAGCTGTTTTTT. Its translation: CASSLPGLPAGELFF.

The J gene is TRBJ2-5, the V gene TRBV7-2; TRBD2 matches 12 bases. The CDR3 length is 18 residues. J gave up 0 bases and V 6 bases, and 11 bases lay outside the gene matches. CDR1 SGHTA and CDR2 FQGNSA come from the germline V gene. The CDR3 region is CASRETSGGLRYQETQYF. Written as DNA, the CDR3 is TGTGCCAGCAGGGAGACTAGCGGGGGACTCAGGTACCAAGAGACCCAGTACTTC.

This clonotype showed up many times. The chain combines TRBV6-2 or TRBV6-3 with TRBJ2-2; D might be TRBD2 (6 bases). The CDR3 is made up of 14 amino acids. Germline CDR1 and CDR2: MNHEY and SVGEGT. Between the trimmed V and J ends, which lost 11 bases and 0 bases, there was a span of 13 bases. CDR3 sequence: CALRGGANTGELFF. DNA of the CDR3: TGTGCCCTGCGGGGAGGCGCGAACACCGGGGAGCTGTTTTTT.

This clonotype was seen a few times. V and J are TRBV7-2 and TRBJ2-7; D possibly corresponds to TRBD2 (7 bases). V dropped 5 bases and J dropped 3 bases, with 20 bases sitting between them. CDR1 is SGHTA, CDR2 FQGNSA, per germline. CDR3 size: 16 residues. The DNA of the CDR3 is TGTGCCAGCAGCCGTCGAGGGGGGGAAGGGGGCTACGAGCAGTACTTC. Protein sequence: CASSRRGGEGGYEQYF.

Worth noting for this clonotype: A much larger clone lies a single base off, so this may be a read error. The chain employs TRBV5-1 and TRBJ2-5; 9 nucleotides agree with TRBD1. CDR1 SGHRS and CDR2 YFSETQ come from the germline V gene. The CDR3 has 13 amino acids. CDR3 sequence: CASGTGTQETRYF. The CDR3 DNA reads TGCGCCAGCGGGACAGGGACCCAAGAGACCCGGTACTTC.

The chain joins TRBV6-5 to TRBJ2-1, with TRBD1 matching over 11 bases. The V gene end was trimmed by 5 bases and the J gene end by 10 bases; junction bases not matched to a gene: 7. The CDR3 covers 14 residues. The germline V gene encodes CDR1 MNHEY and CDR2 SVGAGI. CDR3 nucleotide sequence: TGTGCCAGCAGTACCGGGACAGGGGGGCTCGAGCAGTTCTTC. This gives the protein CASSTGTGGLEQFF.

Concerning this clonotype itself: The junction and the germline gene differ at one end; a read error may be behind it. V gene TRBV7-2 combines with J gene TRBJ2-3; TRBD2 agrees at 9 bases. This CDR3 contains 17 residues. Per germline, CDR1 SGHTA and CDR2 FQGNSA. The CDR3 bases are TGTGTCAGCAGCTTAAGGGTTGCGGGGGGGATAGCGGATACGCAGTATTTT. This codes for CVSSLRVAGGIADTQYF.

In its sample, this clonotype was seen many times. This rearrangement joins TRBV11-2 to TRBJ1-2; tentatively, D is TRBD1 (6 bases). CDR1 SGHAT and CDR2 FQNNGV come from the germline V gene. The length of the CDR3 is 14 residues. V lost 1 base, J lost 8 bases, and 14 bases lay in between. CDR3 DNA sequence: TGTGCCAGCAGCTTAGTCTCGGGGGGGCGAGGCTACACCTTC. Its translation is CASSLVSGGRGYTF.

This clonotype was recorded a few times. A much larger clone lies one base from this, so it may be a read error. The chain combines TRBV5-1 with TRBJ2-1, with D unresolved. Germline lookup yields CDR1 SGHRS and CDR2 YFSETQ. This CDR3 has 13 residues. V was cut by 5 bases and J by 3 bases, with 9 bases left in between. The CDR3 DNA reads as TGCGCCAGCAGGAAAGACCACTACAATGAGCAGTTCTTC. Its translation is CASRKDHYNEQFF.

This clonotype appeared many times. This sequence joins TRBV7-2 and TRBJ1-5, with a tentative D call TRBD1 (5 bases). V was cut by 2 bases and J by 7 bases, with 12 bases left in between. The CDR3 contains 14 residues. Germline CDR1 SGHTA, CDR2 FQGNSA. CDR3 bases: TGTGCCAGCAGCTTAAATTCGGGGGAGCAGCCCCAGCATTTT. Translating it yields CASSLNSGEQPQHF. Based on the CDR3 plus reference TRBV7-2 and TRBJ1-5, the full variable domain is GAGVSQSPSNKVTEKGKDVELRCDPISGHTALYWYRQSLGQGLEFLIYFQGNSAPDKSGLPSDRFSAERTGGSVSTLTIQRTQQEDSAVYLCASSLNSGEQPQHFGDGTRLSIL.

This clonotype was detected ten times or more. The CDR3 DNA is TGTGCCAGCACTGGACAGTTCTACGAGCAGTACTTC. As protein: CASTGQFYEQYF. This chain joins TRBV6-2 or TRBV6-3 and TRBJ2-7, with D possibly being TRBD1 (6 bases). CDR1 is MNHEY, CDR2 SVGEGT, per germline. V was clipped by 7 bases and J by 3 bases, with 10 bases between them. CDR3 size: 12 residues.

Many counts were recorded for this clonotype. The chain couples TRBV7-2 to TRBJ2-5; D might be TRBD1 (5 bases). V gave up 6 bases and J gave up 6 bases, with 14 bases separating them. This CDR3 spans 13 amino acids. Germline V gene data show CDR1 as SGHTA and CDR2 as FQGNSA. The CDR3 DNA sequence: TGTGCCAGCAGAACCGACAGTAGCCAGACCCAGTACTTC. Its protein product is CASRTDSSQTQYF.